The clone carrying this TCR beta chain was recorded only once. The data were obtained in a study of patients and donors after allogeneic stem cell transplantation. The trim removed 1 base at V and 1 base at J, leaving 3 bases unmatched. This CDR3 comprises 16 residues. Germline values: CDR1 DFQATT, CDR2 SNEGSKA (reference sequence). MiXCR, run by TCRdb on the RT-PCR reads, gives a single entry per CDR3 protein. The sample shows roughly 880,000 distinct CDR3 sequences, 18% of them seen only once. The sequenced sample consisted of blood, either unsorted or a sorted T cell fraction (not recorded which). This TCR came from a human donor who was either an allogeneic HSCT recipient or a stem cell or donor lymphocyte infusion donor (not recorded which). It is not recorded whose cells these are; they may come from a transplant donor. The chain carries TRBV20-1 and TRBJ2-1, with 11 bases aligning to TRBD2. The CDR3 is CSARVSGRVSYNEQFF. CDR3 in DNA: TGCAGTGCTAGAGTTAGCGGGAGGGTGTCCTACAATGAGCAGTTCTTC.